Listed below are T cell receptor beta chains from one sample, sequenced in a study of cytomegalovirus exposure and HLA in healthy donors. Generated by immunoSEQ multiplex PCR, the TCRdb table keeps only in-frame clones and is missing some. The sample includes tens of thousands of clones, over 75% of them seen just once. Sequencing was carried out using PBMCs. All receptors derive from a male donor in good health and CMV-seropositive. Each CDR3 is given with its conserved first and last residue. A D gene is named only where the DNA matches it firmly. Clone size, where shown, is once, few, many, or a class for clones that have expanded.

abundance	v_gene	j_gene	d_gene	CDR3aa	CDR3nt
NA	TRBV2	TRBJ2-1	NA	CASLQGGGQQFF	TGTGCCAGCCTACAAGGGGGAGGGCAGCAGTTCTTC
few	TRBV5-6	TRBJ1-1	NA	CASSLVRGRTEAFF	TGTGCCAGCAGCTTGGTGAGAGGGCGGACTGAAGCTTTCTTT
few	TRBV10-3	TRBJ2-1	TRBD2	CATFPGGEGNEQFF	TGTGCCACCTTCCCCGGGGGGGAGGGGAATGAGCAGTTCTTC
NA	TRBV7-6	TRBJ2-3	NA	CASSLDGIKTRGDTQYF	TGTGCCAGCAGCTTAGACGGGATTAAGACCCGGGGAGATACGCAGTATTTT
NA	TRBV9	TRBJ2-1	TRBD2	CASSVGPSGSMNEQFF	TGTGCCAGCAGCGTAGGTCCTAGCGGGAGTATGAATGAGCAGTTCTTC
NA	TRBV7-9	TRBJ2-6	NA	CATKTGTGANVLTF	TGTGCCACCAAAACGGGTACTGGGGCCAACGTCCTGACTTTC
NA	TRBV6-6	TRBJ2-5	NA	CASSYPRGGEETQYF	TGTGCCAGCAGTTACCCTAGGGGCGGGGAAGAGACCCAGTACTTC
few	TRBV5-1	TRBJ1-5	NA	CASSFEGRTNQPQHF	TGCGCCAGCAGCTTCGAGGGGAGGACGAATCAGCCCCAGCATTTT
NA	TRBV27	TRBJ1-1	NA	CASSFKGDTEAFF	TGTGCCAGCAGTTTTAAGGGGGACACTGAAGCTTTCTTT
once	TRBV15	TRBJ2-3	NA	CATSRRTTYTDTQYF	TGTGCCACCAGCCGCCGGACTACTTACACAGATACGCAGTATTTT
NA	TRBV6-4	TRBJ2-1	NA	CASSDSAGSYNEQFF	TGTGCCAGCAGTGACTCAGCGGGCTCCTACAATGAGCAGTTCTTC
NA	TRBV5-1	TRBJ2-1	TRBD2	CASSWGLAQYNEQFF	TGCGCCAGCAGCTGGGGACTAGCGCAATACAATGAGCAGTTCTTC
once	TRBV4-1	TRBJ2-3	NA	CASSQRREGDTQYF	TGCGCCAGCAGCCAAAGGCGGGAAGGAGATACGCAGTATTTT
NA	TRBV27	TRBJ2-1	NA	CATGTLNEQFF	TGTGCCACCGGGACTTTAAATGAGCAGTTCTTC
few	TRBV18	TRBJ1-4	NA	CASFTTGGREKLFF	TGTGCCAGCTTCACGACCGGGGGGCGAGAAAAACTGTTTTTT
NA	TRBV5-8	TRBJ2-5	TRBD2	CASSLGLAGETQYF	TGTGCCAGCAGCTTGGGACTAGCGGGAGAGACCCAGTACTTC
NA	TRBV11-2	TRBJ1-4	TRBD1	CASSLFRGLGEKLFF	TGTGCCAGCAGCTTATTCAGGGGGCTTGGGGAAAAACTGTTTTTT
NA	TRBV7-9	TRBJ2-3	TRBD1	CASSSGTGADTQYF	TGTGCCAGCAGCTCCGGGACAGGTGCAGATACGCAGTATTTT
NA	TRBV5-4	TRBJ2-7	NA	CASSSGLSYEQYF	TGTGCCAGCAGCTCTGGGCTATCCTACGAGCAGTACTTC
NA	TRBV11-2	TRBJ1-3	NA	CASSSSTGLGNTIYF	TGTGCCAGCAGCTCGTCGACAGGACTGGGAAACACCATATATTTT
NA	TRBV7-3	TRBJ1-1	NA	CASSRDLDTEAFF	TGTGCCAGCAGCCGTGATTTAGACACTGAAGCTTTCTTT
few	TRBV5-1	TRBJ2-2	NA	CASSESWTTWRATGELFF	TGCGCCAGCAGCGAGTCATGGACGACCTGGAGGGCCACCGGGGAGCTGTTTTTT
NA	TRBV5-4	TRBJ2-7	TRBD2	CASSSGTSGRIYEQYF	TGTGCCAGCAGCTCCGGGACTAGCGGGAGAATCTACGAGCAGTACTTC
NA	TRBV7-9	TRBJ2-3	TRBD1	CASSLGTGSTDTQYF	TGTGCCAGCAGCCTAGGGACAGGGAGCACAGATACGCAGTATTTT
NA	TRBV5-6	TRBJ2-3	TRBD1	CASSLTTGGTDTQYF	TGTGCCAGCAGCTTGACGACAGGGGGCACAGATACGCAGTATTTT
NA	TRBV4-2	TRBJ2-1	TRBD2	CASSQDPGEGYNEQFF	TGTGCCAGCAGCCAAGATCCGGGGGAGGGTTACAATGAGCAGTTCTTC
once	TRBV5-4	TRBJ2-7	TRBD1	CASSFPDRASYEQYF	TGTGCCAGCAGCTTCCCGGACAGGGCCTCCTACGAGCAGTACTTC
NA	TRBV6-4	TRBJ2-1	TRBD1	CASSPGTEAYNEQFF	TGTGCCAGCAGTCCGGGGACAGAGGCCTACAATGAGCAGTTCTTC
NA	TRBV25-1	TRBJ2-3	TRBD1	CASSARQGRTDTQYF	TGTGCCAGCAGTGCCAGACAGGGGCGCACAGATACGCAGTATTTT
few	TRBV10-3	TRBJ1-1	NA	CAISEKGDEAFF	TGTGCCATCAGTGAGAAGGGGGATGAAGCTTTCTTT
few	TRBV28	TRBJ2-1	NA	CASRGVGGAYNEQFF	TGTGCCAGCAGGGGAGTGGGGGGAGCTTACAATGAGCAGTTCTTC
NA	TRBV1	TRBJ2-2	NA	CTRTQGSGTGELFF	TGCACCAGAACCCAGGGGTCGGGCACCGGGGAGCTGTTTTTT
NA	TRBV11-2	TRBJ1-5	NA	CASSSRARVSLSNQPQHF	TGTGCCAGCAGCTCCCGGGCCAGGGTGAGTTTAAGCAATCAGCCCCAGCATTTT
few	TRBV5-4	TRBJ2-5	TRBD1	CASSRTGVETQYF	TGTGCCAGCAGCAGGACAGGGGTAGAGACCCAGTACTTC
NA	TRBV5-1	TRBJ2-1	TRBD2	CASSAGLAGDPSYNEQFF	TGCGCCAGCAGCGCGGGACTAGCGGGAGACCCGTCCTACAATGAGCAGTTCTTC
NA	TRBV10-3	TRBJ2-7	NA	CAIRQGLREQYF	TGTGCCATCAGGCAGGGGTTGCGCGAGCAGTACTTC
NA	TRBV2	TRBJ2-5	TRBD2	CASSPAGAGVGEQYF	TGTGCCAGCAGTCCAGCGGGAGCGGGAGTAGGAGAGCAGTACTTC
NA	TRBV19	TRBJ1-2	TRBD1	CASCRTGNYGYTF	TGTGCCAGTTGCCGGACAGGGAACTATGGCTACACCTTC